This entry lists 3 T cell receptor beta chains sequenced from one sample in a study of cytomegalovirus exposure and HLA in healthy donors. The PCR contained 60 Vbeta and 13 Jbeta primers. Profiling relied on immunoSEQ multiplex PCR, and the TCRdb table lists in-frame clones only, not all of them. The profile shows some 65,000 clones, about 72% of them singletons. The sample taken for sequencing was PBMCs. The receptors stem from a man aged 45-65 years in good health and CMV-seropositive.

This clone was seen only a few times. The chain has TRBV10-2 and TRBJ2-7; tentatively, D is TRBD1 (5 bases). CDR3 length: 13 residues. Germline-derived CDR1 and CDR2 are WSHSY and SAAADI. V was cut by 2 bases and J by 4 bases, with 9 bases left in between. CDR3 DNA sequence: TGCGCCAGCAGTGAGGGGCAGGGATACGAGCAGTACTTC. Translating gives CASSEGQGYEQYF.

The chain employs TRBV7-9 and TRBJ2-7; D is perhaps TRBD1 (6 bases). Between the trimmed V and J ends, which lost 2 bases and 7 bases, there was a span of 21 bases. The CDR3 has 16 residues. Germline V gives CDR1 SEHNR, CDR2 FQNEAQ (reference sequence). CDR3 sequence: CASSLYLGHQAREQYF. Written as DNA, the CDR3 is TGTGCCAGCAGCTTATATCTGGGACACCAAGCGCGGGAGCAGTACTTC. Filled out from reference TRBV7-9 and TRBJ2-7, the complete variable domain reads DTGVSQNPRHKITKRGQNVTFRCDPISEHNRLYWYRQTLGQGPEFLTYFQNEAQLEKSRLLSDRFSAERPKGSFSTLEIQRTEQGDSAMYLCASSLYLGHQAREQYFGPGTRLTVT.

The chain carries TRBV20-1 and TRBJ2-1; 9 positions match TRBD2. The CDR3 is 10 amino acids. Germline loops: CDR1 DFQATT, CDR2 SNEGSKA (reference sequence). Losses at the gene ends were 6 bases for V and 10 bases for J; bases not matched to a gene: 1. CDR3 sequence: CSALAGEQFF. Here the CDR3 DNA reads TGCAGTGCCCTAGCGGGAGAGCAGTTCTTC.